This T cell receptor (beta chain) was sequenced for a study of blood T cells in healthy people across ages. The wider study: Capturing about one barcoded beta molecule per two T cells was achieved by template switching.

The study drew donors from healthy Caucasian individuals in Russia aged about 6 to 90. The CDR3 consists of 16 residues. Germline CDR1 SGHRS, CDR2 YFSETQ. A second PCR, run for about 6 to 12 cycles, used a sample-barcoded 5' primer plus a J-beta primer mix. TCRdb re-derived calls from the 5' RACE reads in MiXCR, one entry per CDR3 protein. The data hold over 600,000 distinct CDR3 sequences, with around 50% observed a single time. Study observations and caveats: One million T cells yielded diversity estimates that were considered underestimates. As age increased, TCR beta diversity per million T cells fell in a roughly linear fashion.

This clonotype was detected once. The antigen is unknown. A read error may account for a junction end that differs from germline. The chain has TRBV5-1 and TRBJ2-1; D ambiguous. Sequenced sample: blood. The sequence derives from a man older than 75 in good health. The CDR3 DNA is TGCGCCAACAGCTCCCCCGGAAGCGATTCATACAATGAGCAGTTCTTC. Translated: CANSSPGSDSYNEQFF.